A single sample is the source of the 15 T cell receptor beta chains below, sequenced in a study of blood T cells in healthy people across ages. Using a J-beta primer mix together with a sample-barcoded 5' primer, a second PCR was run for about 6 to 11 cycles. TCRdb fed the 5' RACE reads into MiXCR, producing one record per CDR3 protein. This sample has 1.8 million or so distinct CDR3 sequences, with approximately 40% found just once. Sequenced material: blood. These receptors originate from a human donor in good health.

The rearrangement joins TRBV28 to TRBJ2-7, with 8 bases identical to TRBD1. Germline trimming cut 3 bases from V and 0 bases from J; bases unmatched to any gene: 7. CDR1 and CDR2 from the germline V gene are MDHEN and SYDVKM. This CDR3 is built from 16 residues. The CDR3, as DNA: TGTGCCAGCAGTTTCGATCCGGGACAGGACTCCTACGAGCAGTACTTC. This translates into CASSFDPGQDSYEQYF.

CDR3: CAISESYGGGGQYF. DNA for the CDR3: TGTGCCATCAGTGAGTCGTACGGTGGTGGGGGGCAGTATTTT. This chain connects TRBV10-3 to TRBJ2-3; D might be TRBD1 or TRBD2, each matching 5 bases. V dropped 0 bases and J dropped 11 bases, with 15 bases sitting between them. The germline V gene has CDR1 ENHRY and CDR2 SYGVKD. CDR3 length: 14 amino acids.

CDR3 protein: CASNQDFQETQYF. CDR3 DNA: TGTGCCAGCAACCAGGACTTCCAAGAGACCCAGTACTTC. The rearrangement uses TRBV28 and TRBJ2-5; perhaps TRBD2 as D (5 bases). Germline assignment: CDR1 MDHEN and CDR2 SYDVKM. V lost 7 bases to trimming and J lost 1 base, with 10 bases between them. This CDR3 has 13 residues.

The chain links TRBV18 to TRBJ2-4; no clear D gene. The DNA end lines up better with TRBJ2-7; the J call may be wrong. The CDR3 runs 13 residues. From germline, CDR1 is KGHSH and CDR2 LQKENI. For the CDR3, the DNA is TGTGCCAGCTCACCCGACCTTATGGACGAGCAGTACTTC. Translating it yields CASSPDLMDEQYF.

The V and J genes are TRBV5-1 and TRBJ1-2, with D hard to call. The CDR3 totals 13 residues. V dropped 2 bases and J dropped 1 base, with 6 bases sitting between them. CDR1 is SGHRS and CDR2 is YFSETQ in the germline V gene. Here the CDR3 reads CASSFTLNYGYTF. CDR3 in DNA: TGCGCCAGCAGCTTTACACTTAACTATGGCTACACCTTC.

The genes are TRBV12-3 or TRBV12-4 and TRBJ1-5; maybe TRBD1 (5 bases). There are 17 residues in the CDR3. Trimming left V 1 base short and J 0 bases short, with 13 bases between. Here the CDR3 DNA reads TGTGCCAGCAGTTTAGTGGGTGGGGGTTATAGCAATCAGCCCCAGCATTTT. It is translated as CASSLVGGGYSNQPQHF.

This clonotype has only a few counts. The chain joins TRBV12-3 or TRBV12-4 to TRBJ2-7, with 9 bases matching TRBD1. The CDR3 is 15 amino acids. After removal of 3 bases from V and 5 bases from J, the junction contained 8 bases not matched to a gene. CDR3 sequence: CASSFPGQGIHEQYF. DNA of the CDR3: TGTGCCAGCAGTTTCCCGGGACAGGGCATCCACGAGCAGTACTTC.

The chain is built from TRBV29-1 and TRBJ1-2; tentative D call: TRBD1 (5 bases). Germline-derived CDR1 and CDR2 are SQVTM and ANQGSEA. This CDR3 comprises 14 residues. Trimming shortened V by 0 bases and J by 6 bases, and 14 bases separated the two germline ends. The CDR3 protein is CSVEDPGGNNGYTF. The CDR3 DNA reads as TGCAGCGTTGAAGATCCTGGGGGAAACAATGGCTACACCTTC.

The V and J genes are TRBV28 and TRBJ2-6; TRBD1 aligns across 8 bases. The ends lost 6 bases at V and 4 bases at J; junction bases unmatched: 14. Germline values: CDR1 MDHEN, CDR2 SYDVKM. The CDR3 consists of 18 residues. The CDR3 nucleotides are TGTGCCAGCAGCTCTCCGGGACAGGCTTTGCTGGGGGCCAACGTCCTGACTTTC. As protein: CASSSPGQALLGANVLTF.

This chain joins TRBV7-2 and TRBJ2-1, with TRBD2 identical over 7 bases. Per the germline V gene, CDR1 is SGHTA and CDR2 is FQGNSA. The CDR3 loop spans 17 amino acids. V lost 4 bases to trimming and J lost 3 bases; unmatched junction nucleotides: 12. CDR3 in amino acids: CASSSPVGGGHYNEQFF. The CDR3, as DNA: TGTGCCAGCAGCTCCCCCGTCGGCGGGGGTCACTACAATGAGCAGTTCTTC.

This clonotype has just a few counts. This chain's CDR3 is CASSRGTSGAGETQYF. The CDR3 DNA follows: TGCGCCAGCAGCCGCGGGACTAGCGGCGCCGGGGAGACCCAGTACTTC. The rearrangement uses TRBV5-1 and TRBJ2-5, with TRBD2 matching 11 bases. Germline CDR1 and CDR2: SGHRS and YFSETQ. Unmatched junction bases numbered 10, after V lost 4 bases and J lost 5 bases. This CDR3 comprises 16 residues.

The chain carries TRBV9 and TRBJ1-2; no clear D. The V end was cut by 2 bases, the J end by 4 bases, with 18 bases between. CDR1 is SGDLS and CDR2 is YYNGEE in the germline V gene. This CDR3 spans 16 amino acids. CDR3: CASSVSRQSIPYGYTF. The CDR3 coding sequence is TGTGCCAGCAGCGTCTCCCGGCAGAGCATACCCTATGGCTACACCTTC.

This clonotype was recorded a few times. CDR3 sequence reads: CASSLGGLSIYEQYF. In nucleotides, the CDR3 is TGTGCCAGCAGCTTGGGAGGGCTCAGCATCTACGAGCAGTACTTC. The J gene is TRBJ2-7, the V gene TRBV5-5; maybe TRBD2 (5 bases). There are 15 residues in the CDR3. Deletions cut 0 bases from V and 3 bases from J, with 13 bases between. Germline-derived CDR1 and CDR2 are SGHKS and YYEKEE (reference sequence). Based on the CDR3 plus reference TRBV5-5 and TRBJ2-7, the full variable domain is DAGVTQSPTHLIKTRGQQVTLRCSPISGHKSVSWYQQVLGQGPQFIFQYYEKEERGRGNFPDRFSARQFPNYSSELNVNALLLGDSALYLCASSLGGLSIYEQYFGPGTRLTVT.

This chain connects TRBV28 to TRBJ2-7; D remains ambiguous. The CDR3 is 14 residues long. Per the germline V gene, CDR1 is MDHEN and CDR2 is SYDVKM. Trimming cost V 3 bases and J 9 bases, with 18 bases left between them. CDR3 DNA sequence: TGTGCCAGCAGTTTGGCCTTAGCCCACGCTGGGCAGTACTTC. Its translation: CASSLALAHAGQYF.

Comments on this clonotype: At one boundary the junction diverges from the germline segment, which might be a read error. The V and J genes are TRBV12-3 or TRBV12-4 and TRBJ1-3, with D maybe TRBD1 (6 bases). This CDR3 is built from 14 residues. CDR3 protein: CTSSQTGTGNTIYF. In nucleotides, the CDR3 is TGTACCAGCAGTCAAACAGGGACTGGAAACACCATATATTTT.